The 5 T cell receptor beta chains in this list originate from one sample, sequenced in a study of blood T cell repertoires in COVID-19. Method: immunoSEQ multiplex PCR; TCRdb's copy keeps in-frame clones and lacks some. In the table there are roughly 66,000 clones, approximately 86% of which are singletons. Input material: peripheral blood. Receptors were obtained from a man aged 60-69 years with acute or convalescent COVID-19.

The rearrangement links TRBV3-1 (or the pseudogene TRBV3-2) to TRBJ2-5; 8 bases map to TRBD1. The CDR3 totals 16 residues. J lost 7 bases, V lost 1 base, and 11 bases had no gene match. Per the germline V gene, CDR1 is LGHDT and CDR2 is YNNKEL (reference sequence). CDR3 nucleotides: TGTGCCAGCAGCCAAGCTGGGACAGGTCCTTTCGGGACCCAGTACTTC. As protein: CASSQAGTGPFGTQYF.

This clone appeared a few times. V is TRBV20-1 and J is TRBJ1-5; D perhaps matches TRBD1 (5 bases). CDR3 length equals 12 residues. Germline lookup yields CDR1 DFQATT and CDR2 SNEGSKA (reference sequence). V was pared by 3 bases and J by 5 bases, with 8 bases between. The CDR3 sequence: CSASRGDQPQHF. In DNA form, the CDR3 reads TGCAGTGCTAGTAGGGGTGATCAGCCCCAGCATTTT.

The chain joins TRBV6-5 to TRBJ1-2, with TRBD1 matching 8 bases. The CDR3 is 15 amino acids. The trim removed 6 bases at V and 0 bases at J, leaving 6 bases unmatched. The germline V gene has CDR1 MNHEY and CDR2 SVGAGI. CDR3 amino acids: CASRLDRAPNYGYTF. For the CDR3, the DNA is TGTGCCAGCAGACTGGACAGGGCTCCTAACTATGGCTACACCTTC.

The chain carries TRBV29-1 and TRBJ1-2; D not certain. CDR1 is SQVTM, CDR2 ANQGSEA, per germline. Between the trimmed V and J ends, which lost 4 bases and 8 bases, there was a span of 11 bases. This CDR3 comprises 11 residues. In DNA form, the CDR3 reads TGCAGCGTTGGCCAGCCGGAGGGCTACACCTTC. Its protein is CSVGQPEGYTF. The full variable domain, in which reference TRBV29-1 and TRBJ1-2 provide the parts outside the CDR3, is SAVISQKPSRDICQRGTSLTIQCQVDSQVTMMFWYRQQPGQSLTLIATANQGSEATYESGFVIDKFPISRPNLTFSTLTVSNMSPEDSSIYLCSVGQPEGYTFGSGTRLTVV.

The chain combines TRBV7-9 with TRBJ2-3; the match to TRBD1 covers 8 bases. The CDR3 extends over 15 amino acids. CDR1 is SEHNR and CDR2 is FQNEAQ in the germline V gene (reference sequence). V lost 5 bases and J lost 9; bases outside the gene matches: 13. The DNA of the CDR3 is TGTGCCAGCAGCCCGACAGGGGTTGTGGTGTTGACGCAGTATTTT. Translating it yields CASSPTGVVVLTQYF.